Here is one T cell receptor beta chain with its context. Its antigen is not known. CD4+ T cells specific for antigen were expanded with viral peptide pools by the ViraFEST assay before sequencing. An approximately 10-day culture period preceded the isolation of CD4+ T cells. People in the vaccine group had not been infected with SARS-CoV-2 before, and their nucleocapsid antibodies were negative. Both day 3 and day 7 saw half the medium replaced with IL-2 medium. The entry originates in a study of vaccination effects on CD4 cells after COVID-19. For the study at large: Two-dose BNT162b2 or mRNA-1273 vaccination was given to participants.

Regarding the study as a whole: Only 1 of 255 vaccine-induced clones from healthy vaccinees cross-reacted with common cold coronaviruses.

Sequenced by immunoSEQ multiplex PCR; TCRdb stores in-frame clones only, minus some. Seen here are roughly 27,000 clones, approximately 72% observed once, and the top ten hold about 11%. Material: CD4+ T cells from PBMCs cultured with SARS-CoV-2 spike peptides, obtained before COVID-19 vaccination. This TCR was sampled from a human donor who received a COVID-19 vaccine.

The CDR3 spells CSVLANSGNTIYF. CDR3 DNA: TGCAGCGTACTGGCGAACTCTGGAAACACCATATATTTT. The chain uses TRBV29-1 and TRBJ1-3; unclear D gene. CDR1 is SQVTM, CDR2 ANQGSEA, per germline. The CDR3 runs 13 residues. V was pared by 6 bases and J by 0 bases, with 9 bases between.